This is a list of T cell receptor beta chains from one sample in a study of beta chain features in type 1 diabetes. Clones were read by immunoSEQ multiplex PCR, and TCRdb kept only the in-frame ones, dropping some. The data hold hundreds of thousands of clones, with about 14% observed a single time. Sequenced: naive CD4+ T cells from blood. Receptor source: a man aged 18 to 29 in good health. The CDR3 runs from the conserved cysteine through the conserved F or W. D genes are given only for firm matches. Size tells how often a clone was seen (once, few, many) or the class of an expanded clone, and some rows leave it out.

V	D	J	size	CDR3
TRBV5-1	TRBD1	TRBJ2-7	NA	CASRTTGGSYEQYF
TRBV5-1	TRBD1	TRBJ1-1	NA	CASSHRQGISSNTEAFF
TRBV7-9	NA	TRBJ1-1	NA	CASSFQGGTTEAFF
TRBV5-1	NA	TRBJ2-5	few	CASSLVGVQETQYF
TRBV5-4	NA	TRBJ2-1	NA	CASSLEATPIGNEQFF
TRBV29-1	NA	TRBJ2-7	NA	CSVGRNTPYEQYF
TRBV14	NA	TRBJ2-1	NA	CASSSERRYNEQFF
TRBV19	NA	TRBJ2-1	NA	CASSLTGNEQFF
TRBV20-1	NA	TRBJ2-1	few	CSARPFEQFF
TRBV9	NA	TRBJ2-7	NA	CASSVLWTSEQYF
TRBV7-3	NA	TRBJ1-1	NA	CASSSGGPNTEAFF
TRBV6-5	NA	TRBJ1-2	few	CASRPGRGGYTF
TRBV7-9	NA	TRBJ2-7	few	CASSPGGTEYF
TRBV7-2	NA	TRBJ1-5	NA	CASSLAGQGYQPQHF
TRBV29-1	TRBD1	TRBJ1-1	NA	CSVPGQGAVGTEAFF
TRBV18	TRBD2	TRBJ2-1	few	CASSPGLAGADEQFF
TRBV27	NA	TRBJ1-2	few	CASNRTSYYGYTF
TRBV18	TRBD1	TRBJ2-7	few	CASSPPPGQAKYEQYF
TRBV11-2	NA	TRBJ2-4	NA	CASSSRDTRAKNIQYF
TRBV7-2	NA	TRBJ2-1	NA	CASSLDTGSEQFF
TRBV6-6	NA	TRBJ1-2	few	CASSPRSTLYGYTF
TRBV6-5	NA	TRBJ1-2	NA	CASSYDRSSNYGYTF
TRBV7-2	NA	TRBJ2-7	few	CASSLVQGSYEQYF
TRBV15	NA	TRBJ2-3	few	CATSRSADTQYF
TRBV9	NA	TRBJ1-1	NA	CASSAQVMNTEAFF
TRBV11-2	TRBD1	TRBJ1-1	few	CASRRLNGQGREAFF
TRBV20-1	NA	TRBJ2-7	few	CSARGNEQYF
TRBV5-1	NA	TRBJ2-7	NA	CASSRPDWTNEQYF
TRBV7-6	NA	TRBJ1-1	NA	CASSLFSTGNAEAFF
TRBV11-2	NA	TRBJ2-6	few	CASSKTGSGANVLTF
TRBV7-3	NA	TRBJ1-1	few	CASSPRGNTEAFF
TRBV7-9	NA	TRBJ2-3	NA	CASSQQDTQYF
TRBV5-4	NA	TRBJ2-7	NA	CASSPRGGYYEQYF
TRBV7-3	TRBD1	TRBJ1-2	few	CASSLRVQRQGVNYGYTF
TRBV7-2	TRBD2	TRBJ2-1	few	CASRTAGGPSNEQFF
TRBV28	TRBD1	TRBJ2-7	few	CASRGSGTGRHEQYF
TRBV5-1	NA	TRBJ2-1	few	CASRRREAFNEQFF
TRBV19	NA	TRBJ1-5	NA	CASKPTQIGNQPQHF
TRBV9	NA	TRBJ1-2	few	CASSAGVRYGYTF
TRBV18	NA	TRBJ2-7	few	CASSPFEGSYEQYF
TRBV6-1	NA	TRBJ2-1	few	CASSEAPTGRAYNEQFF
TRBV5-1	NA	TRBJ1-2	NA	CASSLGGQYYGYTF
TRBV18	NA	TRBJ2-7	NA	CASSPVTFGGQRAYEQYF
TRBV7-2	NA	TRBJ2-1	NA	CASSSPGAGVSYNEQFF
TRBV2	NA	TRBJ1-5	NA	CASNGHFGNQPQHF
TRBV30	NA	TRBJ2-1	NA	CAWSLTLRDEQFF
TRBV5-1	NA	TRBJ2-1	few	CASRRAGSSYNEQFF
TRBV5-4	TRBD2	TRBJ2-5	NA	CASSPSPGLAGLETQYF
TRBV2	NA	TRBJ2-3	few	CASSVSDTQYF
TRBV10-3	TRBD1	TRBJ2-2	few	CAIPGGPNLNTGELFF
TRBV28	NA	TRBJ2-5	NA	CASSSPGRDSQETQYF
TRBV19	NA	TRBJ2-1	few	CASSMSASYNEQFF
TRBV7-2	NA	TRBJ1-5	NA	CASSLVGGGNQPQHF
TRBV7-2	TRBD1	TRBJ2-5	NA	CASRRGHGETQYF
TRBV25-1	NA	TRBJ2-2	NA	CASSEYANTGELFF
TRBV10-3	NA	TRBJ1-1	NA	CAINPDRRNTEAFF
TRBV28	TRBD1	TRBJ2-5	NA	CAIRDSSVPETQYF